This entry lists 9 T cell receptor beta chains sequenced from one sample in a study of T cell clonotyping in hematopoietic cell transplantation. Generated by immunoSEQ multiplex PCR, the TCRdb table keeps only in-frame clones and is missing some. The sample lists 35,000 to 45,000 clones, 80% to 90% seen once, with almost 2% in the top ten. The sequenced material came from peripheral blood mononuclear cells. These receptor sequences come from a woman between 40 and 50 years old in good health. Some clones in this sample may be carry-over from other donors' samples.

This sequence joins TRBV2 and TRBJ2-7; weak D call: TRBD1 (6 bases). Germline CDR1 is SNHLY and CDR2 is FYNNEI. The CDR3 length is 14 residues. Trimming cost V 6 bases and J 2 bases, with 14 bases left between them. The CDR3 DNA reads TGTGCCAGCAGAGACAGGTTAGGGGCCTACGAGCAGTACTTC. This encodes CASRDRLGAYEQYF.

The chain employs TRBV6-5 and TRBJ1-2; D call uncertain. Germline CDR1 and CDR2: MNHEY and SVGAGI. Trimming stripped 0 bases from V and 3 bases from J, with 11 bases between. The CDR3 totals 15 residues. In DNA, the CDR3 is TGTGCCAGCAGTTACTCGTCCTCAGTCCACTATGGCTACACCTTC. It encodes CASSYSSSVHYGYTF.

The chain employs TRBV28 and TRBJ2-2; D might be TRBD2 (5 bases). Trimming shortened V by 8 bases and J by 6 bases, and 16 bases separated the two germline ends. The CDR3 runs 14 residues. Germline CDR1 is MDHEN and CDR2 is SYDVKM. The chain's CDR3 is CASRPSGGAGELFF. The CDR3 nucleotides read TGTGCCAGCCGGCCGAGTGGAGGAGCCGGGGAGCTGTTTTTT. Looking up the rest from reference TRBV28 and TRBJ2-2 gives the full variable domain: DVKVTQSSRYLVKRTGEKVFLECVQDMDHENMFWYRQDPGLGLRLIYFSYDVKMKEKGDIPEGYSVSREKKERFSLILESASTNQTSMYLCASRPSGGAGELFFGEGSRLTVL.

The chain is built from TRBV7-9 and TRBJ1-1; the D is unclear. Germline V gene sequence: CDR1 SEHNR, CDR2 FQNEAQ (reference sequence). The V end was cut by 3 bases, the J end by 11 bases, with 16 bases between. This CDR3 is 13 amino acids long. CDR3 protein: CASSLPPVPGAFF. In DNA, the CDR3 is TGTGCCAGCAGCTTGCCCCCTGTTCCGGGGGCTTTCTTT. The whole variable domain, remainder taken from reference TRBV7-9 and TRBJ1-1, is DTGVSQNPRHKITKRGQNVTFRCDPISEHNRLYWYRQTLGQGPEFLTYFQNEAQLEKSRLLSDRFSAERPKGSFSTLEIQRTEQGDSAMYLCASSLPPVPGAFFGQGTRLTVV.

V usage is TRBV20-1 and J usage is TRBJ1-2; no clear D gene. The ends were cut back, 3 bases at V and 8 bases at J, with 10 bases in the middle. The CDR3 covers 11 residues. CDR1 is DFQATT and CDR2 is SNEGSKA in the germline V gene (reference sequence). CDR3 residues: CSASRLRGYTF. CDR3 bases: TGCAGTGCTAGCAGGCTCCGGGGCTACACCTTC.

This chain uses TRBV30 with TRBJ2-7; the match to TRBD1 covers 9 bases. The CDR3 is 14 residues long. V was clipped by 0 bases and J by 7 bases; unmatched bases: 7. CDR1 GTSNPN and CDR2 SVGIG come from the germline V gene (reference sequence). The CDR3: CAWSVGGTGHEQYF. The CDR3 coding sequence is TGTGCCTGGAGTGTGGGGGGGACAGGGCATGAGCAGTACTTC.

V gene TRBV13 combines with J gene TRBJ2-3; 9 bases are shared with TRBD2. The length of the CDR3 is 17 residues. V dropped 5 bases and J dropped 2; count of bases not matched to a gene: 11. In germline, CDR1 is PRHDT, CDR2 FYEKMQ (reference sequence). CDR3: CASSHDLAGAFTDTQYF. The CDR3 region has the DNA TGTGCCAGCAGCCACGACTTAGCGGGGGCTTTCACAGATACGCAGTATTTT.

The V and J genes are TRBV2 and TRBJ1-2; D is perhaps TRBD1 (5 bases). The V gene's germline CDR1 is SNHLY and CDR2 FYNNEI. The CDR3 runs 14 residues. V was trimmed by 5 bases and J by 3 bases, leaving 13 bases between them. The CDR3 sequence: CASSTARDYYGYTF. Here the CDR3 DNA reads TGTGCCAGCAGTACCGCCAGGGACTACTATGGCTACACCTTC.

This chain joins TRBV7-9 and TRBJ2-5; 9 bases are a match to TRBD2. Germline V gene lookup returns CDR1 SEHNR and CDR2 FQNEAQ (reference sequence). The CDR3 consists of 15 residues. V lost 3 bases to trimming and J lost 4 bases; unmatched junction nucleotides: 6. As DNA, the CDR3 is TGTGCCAGCAGCTTCAGCGGGAGGCCGGGAGAGACCCAGTACTTC. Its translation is CASSFSGRPGETQYF. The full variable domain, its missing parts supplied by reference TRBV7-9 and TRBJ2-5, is DTGVSQNPRHKITKRGQNVTFRCDPISEHNRLYWYRQTLGQGPEFLTYFQNEAQLEKSRLLSDRFSAERPKGSFSTLEIQRTEQGDSAMYLCASSFSGRPGETQYFGPGTRLLVL.